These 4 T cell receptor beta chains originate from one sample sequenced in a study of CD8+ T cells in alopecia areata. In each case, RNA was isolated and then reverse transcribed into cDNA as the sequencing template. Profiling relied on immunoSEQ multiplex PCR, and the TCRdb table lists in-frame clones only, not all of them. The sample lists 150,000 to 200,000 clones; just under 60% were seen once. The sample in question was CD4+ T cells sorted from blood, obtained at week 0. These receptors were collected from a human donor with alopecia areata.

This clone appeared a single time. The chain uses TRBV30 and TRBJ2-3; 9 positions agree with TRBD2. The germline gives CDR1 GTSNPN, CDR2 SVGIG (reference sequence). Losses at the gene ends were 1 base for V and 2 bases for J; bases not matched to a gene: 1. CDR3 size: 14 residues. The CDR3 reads CAWSGGGATDTQYF. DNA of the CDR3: TGTGCCTGGAGTGGCGGGGGGGCCACAGATACGCAGTATTTT.

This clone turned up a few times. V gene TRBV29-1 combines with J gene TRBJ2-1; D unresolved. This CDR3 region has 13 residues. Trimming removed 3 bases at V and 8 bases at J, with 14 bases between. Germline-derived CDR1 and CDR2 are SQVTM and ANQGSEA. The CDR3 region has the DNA TGCAGCGTTGAGGGTACCACTGTCCATGAGCAGTTCTTC. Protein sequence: CSVEGTTVHEQFF.

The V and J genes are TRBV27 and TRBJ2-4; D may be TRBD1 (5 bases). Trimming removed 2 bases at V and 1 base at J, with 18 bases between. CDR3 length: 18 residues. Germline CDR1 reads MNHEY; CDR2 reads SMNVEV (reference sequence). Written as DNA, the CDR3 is TGTGCCAGCAGTTTACTCCTCGACAGTTCGCCGGCCAAAAACATTCAGTACTTC. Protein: CASSLLLDSSPAKNIQYF.

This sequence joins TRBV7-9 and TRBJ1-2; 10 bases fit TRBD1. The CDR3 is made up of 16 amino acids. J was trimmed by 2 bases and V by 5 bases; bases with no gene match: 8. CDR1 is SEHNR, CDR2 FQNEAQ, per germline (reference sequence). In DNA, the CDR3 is TGTGCCAGCAGCCCCCCCCGGGACAGGGGAAACTATGGCTACACCTTC. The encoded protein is CASSPPRDRGNYGYTF. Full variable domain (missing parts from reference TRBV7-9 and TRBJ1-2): DTGVSQNPRHKITKRGQNVTFRCDPISEHNRLYWYRQTLGQGPEFLTYFQNEAQLEKSRLLSDRFSAERPKGSFSTLEIQRTEQGDSAMYLCASSPPRDRGNYGYTFGSGTRLTVV.